Listed below are T cell receptor beta chains from one sample, sequenced in a study of beta chain features in type 1 diabetes. Assay: immunoSEQ multiplex PCR; the TCRdb copy retains only in-frame clones and omits some. The table lists nearly 700,000 clones, about an eighth of them singletons. The sample consisted of naive CD4+ T cells from blood. Receptor source: a man between 18 and 29 years old with type 1 diabetes. Each CDR3 is given with its conserved first and last residue. The D gene is left open where the match is weak. Clone size is given for some rows only: seen once, a few or many times, or a class if the clone is expanded.

clone_size	v_call	j_call	d_call	cdr3_nt	cdr3_aa
-	TRBV7-9	TRBJ2-5	-	TGTGCCAGCAGCTTAGCCGTCGGGACATTTGTGGAGACCCAGTACTTC	CASSLAVGTFVETQYF
few	TRBV18	TRBJ1-1	-	TGTGCCAGCTCACCAGGAATTCAGAAACGTAACACTGAAGCTTTCTTT	CASSPGIQKRNTEAFF
few	TRBV7-2	TRBJ1-5	-	TGTGCCAGCAGCTTAGCGAAAGGGGCCGGTCAGCCCCAGCATTTT	CASSLAKGAGQPQHF
few	TRBV29-1	TRBJ2-7	-	TGCAGCGCGGGGACGGACTCCTACGAGCAGTACTTC	CSAGTDSYEQYF
-	TRBV7-3	TRBJ1-2	TRBD1	TGTGCCAGCAGCTTGGGACAGGGTAATGGCTACACCTTC	CASSLGQGNGYTF
-	TRBV5-1	TRBJ2-2	-	TGCGCCAGCAGCGAAGCAATCTACACCGGGGAGCTGTTTTTT	CASSEAIYTGELFF
-	TRBV28	TRBJ1-1	-	TGTGCCAGCAGTTTATGGGGTACGGGGAACACTGAAGCTTTCTTT	CASSLWGTGNTEAFF
few	TRBV4-1	TRBJ2-2	-	TGCGCCAGCAGCCAAGCCCCCGGCTGGGTGAACACCGGGGAGCTGTTTTTT	CASSQAPGWVNTGELFF
-	TRBV5-1	TRBJ2-5	-	TGCGCCAGCAGCTTGGGACAACAAGAGACCCAATACTTC	CASSLGQQETQYF
-	TRBV9	TRBJ1-2	-	TGTGCCAGCAGCGTGAGCGGGCCTCCCTACACCTTC	CASSVSGPPYTF
few	TRBV4-1	TRBJ1-2	TRBD1	TGCGCCAGTTGGGACAGGAACTATGGCTACACCTTC	CASWDRNYGYTF
-	TRBV2	TRBJ2-5	TRBD2	TGTGCCAGCACGGGAGGCTGGGTCCAAGAGACCCAGTACTTC	CASTGGWVQETQYF
-	TRBV10-3	TRBJ1-4	-	TGTGCCATCAGTGACAGGGAAAGAAGTGGTGAAAAACTGTTTTTT	CAISDRERSGEKLFF
few	TRBV2	TRBJ1-1	TRBD1	TGTGCCAGCAGTGATAGGACAGGGGCTACTGAAGCTTTCTTT	CASSDRTGATEAFF
-	TRBV9	TRBJ1-6	-	TGTGCCAGCAGCCCCGGACACCTTAGTTCACCCCTCCACTTT	CASSPGHLSSPLHF
few	TRBV9	TRBJ2-2	-	TGTGCCAGCAGCGTAGGGGGACCAGCGCCCGGGGAGCTGTTTTTT	CASSVGGPAPGELFF
-	TRBV6-1	TRBJ1-1	-	TGTGCCAGCAGTGAAAGGGCACGGGACGGCAGAGCTTTCTTT	CASSERARDGRAFF
-	TRBV5-1	TRBJ2-3	-	TGCGCCAGCAGCTTGGCCTCCTCCCTGAGGGATACGCAGTATTTT	CASSLASSLRDTQYF
-	TRBV15	TRBJ1-5	TRBD1	TGTGCCACCAGCAGAGGGGGGACAGGGAGCAATCAGCCCCAGCATTTT	CATSRGGTGSNQPQHF
few	TRBV7-9	TRBJ1-2	-	TGTGCCAGCAGCCCCGCCAGTCCCGACTATGGCTACACCTTC	CASSPASPDYGYTF
few	TRBV9	TRBJ2-5	-	TGTGCCAGCGGCGGAGGGGTGGGAGAGACCCAGTACTTC	CASGGGVGETQYF
few	TRBV7-9	TRBJ2-1	-	TGTGCCAGCCCAAGGGGGAGCTCCTACAATGAGCAGTTCTTC	CASPRGSSYNEQFF
-	TRBV9	TRBJ1-2	TRBD1	TGTGCCAGCAGCCTAACAGGGGAGGCCTGGGATGGCTACACCTTC	CASSLTGEAWDGYTF
once	TRBV5-1	TRBJ2-2	-	TGCGCCAGCAGCTTAGCAGGGGAAGTGACCGGGGAGCTGTTTTTT	CASSLAGEVTGELFF
-	TRBV28	TRBJ1-6	-	TGTGCCCGCGGATATGAGGGCAAGAGTAATTCACCCCTCCACTTT	CARGYEGKSNSPLHF
-	TRBV19	TRBJ1-1	TRBD1	TGTGCCAGTGTCGACAGGGGGTTGAGTAATACTGAAGCTTTCTTT	CASVDRGLSNTEAFF
-	TRBV7-2	TRBJ1-5	-	TGTGCCAGCAGCTTTGCGGCTCAGCAGCCCCAGCATTTT	CASSFAAQQPQHF
-	TRBV5-1	TRBJ1-2	TRBD1	TGCGCCAGCAGCTTGCCCGGGACAGACTATGGCTACACCTTC	CASSLPGTDYGYTF
few	TRBV28	TRBJ1-3	-	TGTGCCAGCAGTCTGCTTGTGGGGCAAGGCTCTGGAAACACCATATATTTT	CASSLLVGQGSGNTIYF
-	TRBV4-1	TRBJ2-5	TRBD2	TGCGCCAGCAGCCGACCCAGCGGGGGGATGGAGACCCAGTACTTC	CASSRPSGGMETQYF
-	TRBV25-1	TRBJ1-2	TRBD1	TGTGCCAGCAGTCCGGGACAGGGCAACTATGGCTACACCTTC	CASSPGQGNYGYTF
-	TRBV4-1	TRBJ1-1	-	TGCGCCAGCAGCCAAGAGAACAGGCTAGTGAACACTGAAGCTTTCTTT	CASSQENRLVNTEAFF
few	TRBV7-2	TRBJ1-6	-	TGTGCCAGCAGCTTCTCGTGGGTGATAAGCTCCTATAATTCACCCCTCCACTTT	CASSFSWVISSYNSPLHF
-	TRBV5-6	TRBJ2-2	-	TGTGCCAGCAGCTTGGGCGTGAACACCGGGGAGCTGTTTTTT	CASSLGVNTGELFF
few	TRBV6-6	TRBJ1-5	-	TGTGCCAGCAGCCGCCAGGGACGAGGCAATCAGCCCCAGCATTTT	CASSRQGRGNQPQHF
few	TRBV7-2	TRBJ1-6	-	TGTGCCAGCAACCCCGGGGCAAAAACTTCACCCCTCCACTTT	CASNPGAKTSPLHF
few	TRBV25-1	TRBJ2-1	TRBD1	TGTGCCAGCAGGGGATCCCCCGGGACAGGGGACAATGAGCAGTTCTTC	CASRGSPGTGDNEQFF
-	TRBV27	TRBJ1-1	-	TGTGCCACCGCGGTCGGGGGCCTGGGCACTGAAGCTTTCTTT	CATAVGGLGTEAFF
few	TRBV12-5	TRBJ1-1	-	TGTGCTAGTGGTTTAGAAGGTGTCCCCGGAGGAGCTTTCTTT	CASGLEGVPGGAFF